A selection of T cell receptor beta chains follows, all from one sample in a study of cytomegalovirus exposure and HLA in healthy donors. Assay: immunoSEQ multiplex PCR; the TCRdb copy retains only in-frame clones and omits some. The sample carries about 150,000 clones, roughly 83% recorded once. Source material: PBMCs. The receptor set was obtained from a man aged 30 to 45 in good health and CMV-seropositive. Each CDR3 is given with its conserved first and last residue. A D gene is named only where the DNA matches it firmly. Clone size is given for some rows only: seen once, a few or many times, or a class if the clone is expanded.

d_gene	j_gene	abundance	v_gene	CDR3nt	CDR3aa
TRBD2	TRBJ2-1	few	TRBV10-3	TGTGCCATCAGGGGAGGGACTAGCGGGCCCGGCTCCTACAATGAGCAGTTCTTC	CAIRGGTSGPGSYNEQFF
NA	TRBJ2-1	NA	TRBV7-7	TGTGCCAGCAGCTTAGTGGCCTCAGGCTCCTACAATGAGCAGTTCTTC	CASSLVASGSYNEQFF
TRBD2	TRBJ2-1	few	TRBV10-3	TGTGCCATCAGTCAGGCGGGAGACAATGAGCAGTTCTTC	CAISQAGDNEQFF
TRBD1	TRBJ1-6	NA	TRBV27	TGTACCAGCAGTTTATCGAGGGACAGGAATTCACCCCTCCACTTT	CTSSLSRDRNSPLHF
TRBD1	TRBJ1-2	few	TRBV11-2	TGTGCCAGCAGCAACATGGGACAGGGGGCGGGAGGCTACACCTTC	CASSNMGQGAGGYTF
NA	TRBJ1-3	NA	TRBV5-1	TGCGCCAGCAGCTTGGCCCCTATGGGAGAGGCTGGAAACACCATATATTTT	CASSLAPMGEAGNTIYF
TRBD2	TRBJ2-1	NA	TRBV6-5	TGTGCCAGCAGAAAGCTAGCGGGGGTCAATGAGCAGTTCTTC	CASRKLAGVNEQFF
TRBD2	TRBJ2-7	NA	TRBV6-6	TGTGCCAGTAAGGCTAGCGGGAGGCCCACCTACGAGCAGTACTTC	CASKASGRPTYEQYF
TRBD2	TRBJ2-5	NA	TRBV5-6	TGTGCCAGCAGCTCACTAGCGGGCAAGGGGCGTGGGACCCAGTACTTC	CASSSLAGKGRGTQYF
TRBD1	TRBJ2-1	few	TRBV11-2	TGTGCCAGCAGCTTAGGGACAGGGGGAATGAATGAGCAGTTCTTC	CASSLGTGGMNEQFF
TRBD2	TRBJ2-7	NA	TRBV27	TGTGCCAGCAGTTCAACCACCTACCGGACTAGCGGGAGAGGGAGCTCCTACGAGCAGTACTTC	CASSSTTYRTSGRGSSYEQYF
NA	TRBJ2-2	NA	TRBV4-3	TGCGCCAGCAGCCAAGACTCCAGTGGTACCGGGGAGCTGTTTTTT	CASSQDSSGTGELFF
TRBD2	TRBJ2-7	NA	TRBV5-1	TGCGCCAGCAGCTCCTTACCAGCGGGAGACGGCGAGCAGTACTTC	CASSSLPAGDGEQYF
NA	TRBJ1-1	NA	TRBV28	TGTGCCAGCAGTTTACGGGGGGCCACTGAAGCTTTCTTT	CASSLRGATEAFF
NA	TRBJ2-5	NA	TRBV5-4	TGTGCCAGCAGCCAACGCTTGGGAGAGCAAGAGACCCAGTACTTC	CASSQRLGEQETQYF
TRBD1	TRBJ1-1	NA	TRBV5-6	TGTGCCAGCAGCTTGATGTTAACAGGGGGGAGGACTGAAGCTTTCTTT	CASSLMLTGGRTEAFF
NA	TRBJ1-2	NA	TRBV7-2	TGTGCCAGCAGTCCTGGAGGGAGCCGAGAAAACTATGGCTACACCTTC	CASSPGGSRENYGYTF
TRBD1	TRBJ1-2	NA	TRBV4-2	TGTGCCAGCAGCGAAGACAGGGGGTCTGGCTACACCTTC	CASSEDRGSGYTF
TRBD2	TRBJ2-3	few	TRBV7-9	TGTGCCAGCAGCTTTAGCGGGGGCCGGGGAGATACGCAGTATTTT	CASSFSGGRGDTQYF
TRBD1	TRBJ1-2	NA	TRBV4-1	TGCGCCAGCAGCCAAGATTACAGGACAGGGGCTTCTGGCTACACCTTC	CASSQDYRTGASGYTF
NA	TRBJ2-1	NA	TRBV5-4	TGTGCCAGCAGCTGGAACTGGGAGCATGAGCAGTTCTTC	CASSWNWEHEQFF
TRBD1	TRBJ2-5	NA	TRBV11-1	TGTGCCAGCAGCCGCCCGGACAGGGACGAGCAAGAGACCCAGTACTTC	CASSRPDRDEQETQYF
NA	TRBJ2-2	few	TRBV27	TGTGCCAGCAGTCGTAGCGGGGAGCTGTTTTTT	CASSRSGELFF
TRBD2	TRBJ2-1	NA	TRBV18	TGTGCCAGCTCACCACCATCTAGCGGGAGGGCCAGGAATGAGCAGTTCTTC	CASSPPSSGRARNEQFF
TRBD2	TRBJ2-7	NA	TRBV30	TGTGCCTGGAGTGTTAGGACTAGCGGCTACGAGCAGTACTTC	CAWSVRTSGYEQYF
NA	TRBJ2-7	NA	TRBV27	TGTGCCAGCAGTTTATCAGTAAGAGGGTTGAGGTCCTACGAGCAGTACTTC	CASSLSVRGLRSYEQYF
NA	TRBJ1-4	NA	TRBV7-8	TGTGCCAGCAGCCCACTACCGCGTGAAAAACTGTTTTTT	CASSPLPREKLFF
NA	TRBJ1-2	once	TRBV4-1	TGCGCCAGCAGCCCCCAGATGGGCACCTCGAACTATGGCTACACCTTC	CASSPQMGTSNYGYTF
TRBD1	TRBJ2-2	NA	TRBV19	TGTGCCAGTAGTAGGACAGGGGGCCGCACCGGGGAGCTGTTTTTT	CASSRTGGRTGELFF
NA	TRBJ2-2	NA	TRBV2	TGTGCCAGCAGGACTGGCGGGGCCCTCACCGGGGAGCTGTTTTTT	CASRTGGALTGELFF
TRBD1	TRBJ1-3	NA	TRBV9	TGTGCCAGCAGCGCTTCGGACAGGGGCTCTGGAAACACCATATATTTT	CASSASDRGSGNTIYF
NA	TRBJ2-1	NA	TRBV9	TGTGCCAGCAGCGTAGACCTCAAGACTATCCGGCAGTTCTTC	CASSVDLKTIRQFF
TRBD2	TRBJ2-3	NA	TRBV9	TGTGCCAGCAGCGTGCAGGGACTAGCGGGAGAGGCGAATACGCAGTATTTT	CASSVQGLAGEANTQYF
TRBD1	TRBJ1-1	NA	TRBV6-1	TGTGCCAGCAGAAAACAGGGGATGAACACTGAAGCTTTCTTT	CASRKQGMNTEAFF
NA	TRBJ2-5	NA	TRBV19	TGTGCCAGTAGGGCCCGGGGGGCGCGGGAGACCCAGTACTTC	CASRARGARETQYF
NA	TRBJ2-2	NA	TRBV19	TGTGCCAGTAGTATAAACTTGGCCGGGGAGCTGTTTTTT	CASSINLAGELFF
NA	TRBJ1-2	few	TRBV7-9	TGTGCCAGCAGCTTAACCAATACAGGGAACTATGGCTACACCTTC	CASSLTNTGNYGYTF
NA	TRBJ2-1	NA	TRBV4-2	TGTGCCAGCAGCCCCTGGAGGATAGATGAGCAGTTCTTC	CASSPWRIDEQFF
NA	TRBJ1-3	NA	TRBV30	TGTGCCTGGAACCCCCGGGGGTCTGGAAACACCATATATTTT	CAWNPRGSGNTIYF
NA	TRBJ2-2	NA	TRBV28	TGTGCCAGCACTGGGACTCTAAACACCGGGGAGCTGTTTTTT	CASTGTLNTGELFF
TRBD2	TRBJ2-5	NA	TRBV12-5	TGTGCTAGTGGTTTGACTAGCGGGGGTATTCAGTACTTC	CASGLTSGGIQYF
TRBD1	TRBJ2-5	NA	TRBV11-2	TGTGCCAGCAGCCCGGGACAGCTTCAAGAGACCCAGTACTTC	CASSPGQLQETQYF
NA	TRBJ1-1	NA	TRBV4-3	TGCGCCAGCAGCCAAGTATCCAACACTGAAGCTTTCTTT	CASSQVSNTEAFF
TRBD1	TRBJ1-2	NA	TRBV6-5	TGTGCCAGCAGTTTACAGGGGCATGGCTACACCTTC	CASSLQGHGYTF
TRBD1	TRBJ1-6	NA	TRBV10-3	TGTGCCATCAGCGGGACAGGGAGTAATTCACCCCTCCACTTT	CAISGTGSNSPLHF
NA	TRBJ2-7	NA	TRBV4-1	TGCGCCAGCAGCCAAGAGGACAGTTCCTACGAGCAGTACTTC	CASSQEDSSYEQYF